A single sample gave rise to the 17 T cell receptor beta chains below, sequenced in a study of blood T cell repertoires in COVID-19. Sequencing was performed with immunoSEQ multiplex PCR; in TCRdb, only in-frame clones are kept and a portion is missing. This table holds roughly 50,000 clones, less than 90% found once. The sample consisted of peripheral blood. The receptors here all came from a human donor in a cohort sampled during active COVID-19.

The rearrangement uses TRBV5-1 and TRBJ2-5; 7 positions agree with TRBD1. Losses at the gene ends were 4 bases for V and 7 bases for J; bases not matched to a gene: 16. The CDR3 is 16 amino acids. Germline V gives CDR1 SGHRS, CDR2 YFSETQ. CDR3 nucleotide sequence: TGCGCCAGCAGCCCCTTGGGGGACCAGGGGGTGGGGACCCAGTACTTC. It codes for CASSPLGDQGVGTQYF.

This clone has more than one count but fewer than ten. This rearrangement joins TRBV27 to TRBJ2-7; TRBD1 aligns across 11 bases. The CDR3 length is 15 residues. V lost 2 bases to trimming and J lost 3 bases; unmatched junction nucleotides: 3. Germline V lookup: CDR1 MNHEY, CDR2 SMNVEV (reference sequence). CDR3 DNA sequence: TGTGCCAGCAGTTTAGGACAGGGGGCGCACTACGAGCAGTACTTC. This translates into CASSLGQGAHYEQYF.

The rearrangement joins TRBV5-1 to TRBJ2-3; D unclear. The V gene lost 0 bases and the J gene lost 0 bases, with 14 bases spanning the gap. Per the germline V gene, CDR1 is SGHRS and CDR2 is YFSETQ. CDR3 length: 17 residues. This chain's CDR3 is CASSLAVDRLSTDTQYF. CDR3 coding DNA: TGCGCCAGCAGCTTGGCGGTAGACCGACTGAGCACAGATACGCAGTATTTT.

CDR3 in amino acids: CASSVGDRASPLHF. The CDR3 nucleotides read TGTGCCAGCAGCGTAGGAGACAGGGCTTCACCCCTCCACTTT. The V call is TRBV9, the J call TRBJ1-6, with 7 bases aligning to TRBD1. Germline CDR1 SGDLS, CDR2 YYNGEE. CDR3 length equals 14 residues. V trimming: 0 bases; J trimming: 9 bases; junction bases outside the gene matches: 3.

V is TRBV6-4 and J is TRBJ2-2, with D possibly matching TRBD2 (6 bases). This CDR3 is 16 amino acids long. Trimming shortened V by 2 bases and J by 0 bases, and 10 bases separated the two germline ends. Germline assignment: CDR1 MRHNA and CDR2 SNTAGT. CDR3 bases: TGTGCCAGCAGTGACGGCCGGGGGACGAACACCGGGGAGCTGTTTTTT. This codes for CASSDGRGTNTGELFF.

The chain is built from TRBV15 and TRBJ2-3, with D possibly matching TRBD2 (5 bases). The CDR3 totals 15 residues. V was clipped by 3 bases and J by 6 bases, with 16 bases between them. CDR1 LNHNV and CDR2 YYDKDF come from the germline V gene (reference sequence). This CDR3 reads CATSRDSLSGDTQYF. CDR3 nucleotide sequence: TGTGCCACCAGCAGGGACTCGCTGAGCGGCGATACGCAGTATTTT. Together with reference TRBV15 and TRBJ2-3, the CDR3 gives the full variable domain: DAMVIQNPRYQVTQFGKPVTLSCSQTLNHNVMYWYQQKSSQAPKLLFHYYDKDFNNEADTPDNFQSRRPNTSFCFLDIRSPGLGDTAMYLCATSRDSLSGDTQYFGPGTRLTVL.

V is TRBV6-5 and J is TRBJ1-4, with D maybe TRBD1 (6 bases). In germline, CDR1 is MNHEY, CDR2 SVGAGI. The germline V and J ends were trimmed by 6 bases and 2 bases, with 13 bases remaining between them. The CDR3 sequence is 15 residues long. The CDR3 sequence: CASRPTGTTNEKLFF. CDR3 nucleotide sequence: TGTGCCAGCAGACCCACAGGGACCACTAATGAAAAACTGTTTTTT.

The chain couples TRBV5-5 to TRBJ2-7, with D perhaps matching TRBD1 (5 bases). Trimming stripped 0 bases from V and 4 bases from J, with 11 bases between. The CDR3 is 14 residues long. Germline V gene data show CDR1 as SGHKS and CDR2 as YYEKEE (reference sequence). CDR3 residues: CASSLAQGQYEQYF. The CDR3 DNA reads TGTGCCAGCAGCTTGGCTCAGGGTCAATACGAGCAGTACTTC.

The chain couples TRBV3-1 (or the pseudogene TRBV3-2) to TRBJ2-3; D may be TRBD1 (6 bases). The V gene lost 1 base and the J gene lost 4 bases, with 12 bases spanning the gap. CDR3 length: 15 residues. Germline CDR1 LGHDT, CDR2 YNNKEL (reference sequence). CDR3: CASSQVAGDPDTQYF. The CDR3 DNA reads TGTGCCAGCAGCCAAGTGGCAGGGGATCCAGATACGCAGTATTTT.

The rearrangement uses TRBV5-1 and TRBJ2-3; TRBD1 is a possible D gene (5 bases). Deletions cut 1 base from V and 5 bases from J, with 14 bases between. The V gene's germline CDR1 is SGHRS and CDR2 YFSETQ. The CDR3 spans 15 residues. The CDR3 is CASSLLKGRIDTQYF. For the CDR3, the DNA is TGCGCCAGCAGCTTGTTGAAGGGGCGGATAGATACGCAGTATTTT.

This chain joins TRBV27 and TRBJ2-3, with 11 bases lining up with TRBD2. The CDR3 length is 15 residues. Germline V gene sequence: CDR1 MNHEY, CDR2 SMNVEV (reference sequence). The junction had 4 bases not matched to a gene; V was cut back by 3 bases and J by 5 bases. CDR3 coding DNA: TGTGCCAGCAGTTTTAGCGGGAGGGGGGTAGATACGCAGTATTTT. This encodes CASSFSGRGVDTQYF.

This chain connects TRBV28 to TRBJ2-7; a weak D match, TRBD2 (7 bases). CDR3 length: 16 residues. Trimming removed 7 bases from V and 1 base from J, with 20 bases in between. Germline lookup yields CDR1 MDHEN and CDR2 SYDVKM. CDR3 sequence: CASTKGGLAASYEQYF. CDR3 nucleotide sequence: TGTGCCAGCACCAAAGGGGGGCTAGCGGCATCCTACGAGCAGTACTTC.

V gene TRBV9 combines with J gene TRBJ1-4; D is possibly TRBD1 (5 bases). The CDR3 runs 14 residues. In germline, CDR1 is SGDLS, CDR2 YYNGEE. Trimming left V 1 base short and J 6 bases short, with 10 bases between. The CDR3 DNA is TGTGCCAGCAGCGTATCCGGGGGTGATGAAAAACTGTTTTTT. It encodes CASSVSGGDEKLFF.

The chain recombines TRBV9 with TRBJ1-2, with 8 bases that match TRBD1. The CDR3 has 16 amino acids. V trimming: 4 bases; J trimming: 3 bases; junction bases outside the gene matches: 11. The germline V gene encodes CDR1 SGDLS and CDR2 YYNGEE. CDR3 protein: CASSPHGPGGHYGYTF. The CDR3 coding sequence is TGTGCCAGCAGCCCTCACGGTCCAGGGGGCCACTATGGCTACACCTTC.

To note about this clone: Other DNA sequences in the sample encode the same CDR3. The V gene is TRBV20-1, the J gene TRBJ2-7, with D possibly matching TRBD1 (5 bases). Germline-derived CDR1 and CDR2 are DFQATT and SNEGSKA (reference sequence). The V gene lost 3 bases and the J gene lost 2 bases, with 8 bases spanning the gap. CDR3 length: 12 amino acids. The CDR3: CSASSGTYEQYF. The CDR3 nucleotides are TGCAGTGCTAGTTCAGGGACCTACGAGCAGTACTTC.

This rearrangement joins TRBV3-1 (or the pseudogene TRBV3-2) to TRBJ2-7; 11 bases agree with TRBD2. This CDR3 contains 16 residues. V lost 4 bases, J lost 0 bases, and 5 bases stayed unmatched. Per germline, CDR1 LGHDT and CDR2 YNNKEL (reference sequence). The CDR3 DNA follows: TGTGCCAGCAGCCCCGGGACTAGCGGCCGCTCCTACGAGCAGTACTTC. Translated, it gives CASSPGTSGRSYEQYF.

The V and J genes are TRBV30 and TRBJ2-7, with 10 nucleotides matching TRBD1. Germline CDR1 is GTSNPN and CDR2 is SVGIG (reference sequence). The CDR3 is 14 residues long. The V segment lost 2 bases and the J segment 5 bases; nucleotides outside the gene matches: 6. The chain's CDR3 is CAWSTRTGGNEQYF. The CDR3, as DNA: TGTGCCTGGAGTACCAGGACAGGGGGGAACGAGCAGTACTTC.